This is a list of T cell receptor beta chains from one sample in a study of esophageal squamous cell carcinoma under preoperative chemotherapy. One entry per CDR3 protein results from TCRdb running MiXCR on the PCR reads. The sample includes roughly 15,000 distinct CDR3 sequences, roughly 60% of them seen just once. Specimen collection occurred from a patient given preoperative chemotherapy. The receptor set was obtained from a human donor with esophageal squamous cell carcinoma. The donor label of this sample is uncertain. The CDR3 runs from the conserved cysteine through the conserved F or W. D genes are given only for firm matches. Clone size is stated in some rows and not others, as once, few, many or a class when expanded.

v_call	d_call	j_call	clone_size	cdr3_nt	cdr3_aa
TRBV5-4	TRBD2	TRBJ2-1	.	TGTGCCAGCACCCCAGCGGGAGGGAACAATGAGCAGTTCTTC	CASTPAGGNNEQFF
TRBV6-1	TRBD1	TRBJ1-1	many	TGTGCCAGCAGCCGGGACAGGGTTAAGGAAGCTTTCTTT	CASSRDRVKEAFF
TRBV6-1	.	TRBJ2-7	.	TGTGCCAGCGCGGGCAACGGGGGCGACGGCGAAGAGACGCAGTACTTC	CASAGNGGDGEETQYF
TRBV6-1	.	TRBJ2-1	.	TGTGCCAGCAGTCCCGGGACCAGAGGGGATGAGCAGTTCTTC	CASSPGTRGDEQFF
TRBV6-1	.	TRBJ1-2	many	TGTGCCAGCAGTGAATTGGGAGGGTATGGCTACACCTTC	CASSELGGYGYTF
TRBV6-1	.	TRBJ2-5	.	TGTGCCGGGGGTGAAGGGGGGGGTGGCCAAGAGACCCAGTACTTC	CAGGEGGGGQETQYF
TRBV6-1	.	TRBJ2-1	.	TGTGCCAGCAGTAAGGACGGATCTTCTGGGAATGAGCAGTTCTTC	CASSKDGSSGNEQFF
TRBV6-1	TRBD2	TRBJ2-3	.	TGTGCCAGCAGACTAGCGGGAGGAAAGAGCACAGATACGCAGTATTTT	CASRLAGGKSTDTQYF
TRBV7-2	.	TRBJ2-5	.	TGTGCCAGCAGCGCACGAGGGGGGGGGAACACAGATACCCAGTACTTT	CASSARGGGNTDTQYF
TRBV6-1	TRBD2	TRBJ2-4	.	TGTGCCAGTAGAACAGCGGGGGCACCTTATATGGGGGCCCTAGCCAAAAACATTCAGTACTTC	CASRTAGAPYMGALAKNIQYF
TRBV12-3/TRBV12-4	TRBD2	TRBJ2-5	few	TGTGCCAGCAGTTTCGGGACTACCCCCTTCTTC	CASSFGTTPFF
TRBV6-1	.	TRBJ2-5	.	TGTGCCAGCCCTAAAGCCGGCGGTGCGCTTAGCTCCTACAATGAGCAGTACTTC	CASPKAGGALSSYNEQYF
TRBV6-1	TRBD1	TRBJ1-1	many	TGTGCCAGCAGTGAATCCGCAGGCAGGGGGGTTACTGAAGCTTTCTTT	CASSESAGRGVTEAFF
TRBV10-1	TRBD2	TRBJ2-5	.	TGCGCCAGCAGTTCTAGCGGGAGGCCTTACGAGCAGTATTTC	CASSSSGRPYEQYF
TRBV4-1	TRBD1	TRBJ2-3	few	TGCGCCAGCAGCCAGACAGGGAACACAGATACGCAGTATTTT	CASSQTGNTDTQYF
TRBV6-5	.	TRBJ2-5	.	TGTGCCAGCAGTTACTCGAGAGGCGGGGTGGGGCCAGAGACCCAGCTCTTC	CASSYSRGGVGPETQLF
TRBV6-1	.	TRBJ2-1	.	TGTGCGAGCAGAGCCCTGGGGGTGAGAGGCAAAAATACTCAGTTCTTT	CASRALGVRGKNTQFF
TRBV10-3	.	TRBJ2-3	.	TGTGCCATCAGTTATGCGGCGGGTGGCAAAGATACGCAGTATTTT	CAISYAAGGKDTQYF
TRBV6-1	TRBD1	TRBJ2-3	medium-sized	TGTGCCAGCCGACAGGGGCCCCTTTTGGATACGCAGTATTTT	CASRQGPLLDTQYF
TRBV12-5	TRBD1	TRBJ2-5	.	TGTGCTAGTGGTTTCAGGACAGGACAAGAGACCCAGTACTTC	CASGFRTGQETQYF
TRBV10-3	TRBD2	TRBJ2-1	.	TGTGCCAACAGTGGACTAGCGGGAGCCTACAATGAGCAGTTCTTC	CANSGLAGAYNEQFF
TRBV6-4	TRBD2	TRBJ2-3	.	TGTGGCAGCAGCGGGGGGGTGGGAGCCAAAAATACGCAGTATTTC	CGSSGGVGAKNTQYF
TRBV23-1	TRBD1	TRBJ1-2	.	TGCGCCAGCAGCGACAGGGGCGTAGGCGGCTACACCTTC	CASSDRGVGGYTF
TRBV6-1	.	TRBJ2-3	.	TGTGCCAGCAGTGAACTTCTCCCCCAGGCTGGGAGCACAGATACGCAGTATTTT	CASSELLPQAGSTDTQYF
TRBV6-1	.	TRBJ1-1	many	TGTGCCAGCAGGCGCACTACAGGTGAAGCTTTCTTT	CASRRTTGEAFF
TRBV6-1	.	TRBJ2-1	.	TGTGCCAGCAGGGGGGGAGACAGTTACAATGAGCAGTTCTTC	CASRGGDSYNEQFF
TRBV6-2/TRBV6-3	TRBD2	TRBJ2-3	.	TGTGCCAGCCAAGAGATAAGACTAGCGGGTTTCACAGATACGCAGTATTTT	CASQEIRLAGFTDTQYF